Each of the 3 T cell receptor beta chains below was sequenced from the same sample in a study of cytotoxic CD8 clonotypes in ibrutinib-treated CLL. Assay: immunoSEQ multiplex PCR; the TCRdb copy retains only in-frame clones and omits some. The table has 200,000 to 250,000 clones, 60% to 75% seen once. The sequencing used PBMCs, collected after 24 months of ibrutinib treatment. The receptors here all came from a human donor with chronic lymphocytic leukemia.

This chain uses TRBV27 with TRBJ2-1; D is perhaps TRBD2 (6 bases). CDR1 MNHEY and CDR2 SMNVEV come from the germline V gene (reference sequence). V was trimmed by 2 bases and J by 5 bases, leaving 13 bases between them. This CDR3 spans 15 amino acids. The CDR3 DNA sequence: TGTGCCAGCAGTTTACGTGGGAGGACCCACAATGAGCAGTTCTTC. Translated, it gives CASSLRGRTHNEQFF.

The chain recombines TRBV7-9 with TRBJ1-1, with D unclear. The CDR3 extends over 12 amino acids. Looked up from germline, CDR1 is SEHNR and CDR2 is FQNEAQ (reference sequence). The germline V and J ends were trimmed by 5 bases and 3 bases, with 7 bases remaining between them. The CDR3 bases are TGTGCCAGCAGCCTCGAATACACTGAAGCTTTCTTT. Its translation: CASSLEYTEAFF.

V gene TRBV7-2 combines with J gene TRBJ2-5; 11 nucleotides align to TRBD1. Losses at the gene ends were 7 bases for V and 5 bases for J; bases not matched to a gene: 6. The CDR3 length is 14 residues. CDR1 and CDR2 from the germline V gene are SGHTA and FQGNSA. CDR3 protein: CASTHRDRGETQYF. The CDR3 DNA follows: TGTGCCAGCACTCACCGGGACAGGGGGGAGACCCAGTACTTC.